This T cell receptor beta chain is from a study of shared clonotypes between healthy human individuals (dated by TCRdb to the early 2020s). Regarding the complete study: A few men and a couple of women, aged 18 to 49 years, made up the cohort. To estimate repertoire size and how much clonotype sharing occurs between individuals, the study deeply sequenced the blood TCR repertoires of about 5 healthy adults. For each donor, three plates each were used for CD4 naive and CD4 memory, two plates were used for CD8 naive, and one plate was used for CD8 memory. Between about 0.94 and 8.9 billion PBMCs per donor were obtained by leukapheresis. Different laboratories and diverse techniques were used to prepare libraries and sequence TCR repertoires, to increase sequencing depth and limit assay-specific biases.

CD8 naive samples were CD45RO-negative cells positively selected for CCR7, giving a CD45RA+CCR7+ population that excluded TemRA cells. The donors were healthy, HIV-negative adults with no recently reported acute infections or vaccinations. Only Caucasian adults living in Nashville, Tennessee, USA were represented among the donors. Blood was collected by leukapheresis, and PBMCs were isolated by Ficoll-Histopaque density gradient centrifugation and then cryopreserved in liquid nitrogen vapor phase. Analytical flow cytometry was used to check the purity and quantity of each magnetically sorted T cell population. Genomic DNA was isolated from each sorted fraction and quantified by UV absorbance on a Nanodrop 2000c. Study-wide findings and limitations: Pairwise subsampling led to the expectation that sequencing depth would affect the degree of clonotype sharing among donors. Sampling was limited to blood, and TCR repertoires in tissue likely differ from TCR repertoires in blood. The genetic and exposure-history diversity represented was limited by the small number of donors. Naive subsets generally had larger estimated clonotype richness than memory subsets did. Across a handful of donors, approximately 4.9% of naive CD4, approximately 4% of naive CD8, approximately 2.5% of memory CD4, and roughly 0.4% of memory CD8 clonotypes were shared. Clonotypes shared by all four sorted-subset donors showed higher generation probabilities than non-shared clonotypes. Incomplete sequencing was indicated by rarefaction of sorted-subset datasets, despite the large sequencing depth.

Using the deep immunoSEQ assay, TCR CDR3 regions were amplified from genomic DNA by multiplex PCR. For each cell subset, the extracted genomic DNA was distributed evenly across all wells of several immunoSEQ 96-well plates, and each plate served as one replicate. For sorted subsets, about 0.2 ug genomic DNA, equal to 30,000 or so T cell genomes, was loaded into each replicate PCR. The purified libraries were quantified using a Qubit 3.0 fluorometer, sized with a Bioanalyzer 2100, and then quantified again using the KAPA Library Quantification kit. A separate single-read 150-cycle Illumina NextSeq 550 flow cell was used to sequence each immunoSEQ 96-well plate. In the source study's methods: Because the immunoSEQ output held only junctional sequences and lacked quality scores, the filtering could not match the filtering applied to full-length reads. To assign V/J genes and CDR3, sequences were annotated using PyIR, a Python wrapper for IgBLAST v1.9, with IMGT germline references. Reads were removed for weak V/J assignments (E-value above 1e-6), missing CDR3, stop codons, out-of-frame junctions, or ambiguous translated residues. V3J clonotypes were defined as sequences sharing an identical inferred V gene, J gene, and CDR3 amino acid sequence. Percentage overlap between repertoires was calculated by dividing the number of shared unique clonotypes by the size of the smaller repertoire. Repertoire richness was assessed with RTK rarefaction, the Chao1 estimator, and Recon v2.1 estimates of unobserved clonotypes. Generation probabilities for all TCRbeta clonotypes obtained by the gDNA method from four donors were computed using OLGA. The immuneACCESS repertoire file appears here via TCRdb, limited to in-frame rearrangements. These files lack a portion of the clones; in checked studies, under half of the deficit traces to unresolved V genes, and the cause of the others is not known. D and trimming were read from the DNA, whereas the V and J calls and clone size are those reported in that table. The sample contains roughly 2.1 million clones, around 93% of them found a single time. The ten largest account for about 1.5% of the sample.

On this clone itself: Its recognized antigen is unknown. No base quality values were provided; no much bigger clone lies one nucleotide off.

The sequence was collected from a man between 18 and 35 years old in good health. Some clones in this sample may be carry-over from other donors' samples. The sample comprised naive CD8+ T cells from PBMCs. Reading the label with the study, this specimen's cell subset or site is: CD45RA+CCR7+.

The CDR3 sequence is CASSLVGRSTDTQYF. The DNA reads TGTGCCAGCAGTTTAGTAGGGCGAAGCACAGATACGCAGTATTTT. The rearranged chain carries TRBV28 and TRBJ2-3, with no reliable assignment of the D segment. As encoded in the germline V gene, CDR1 is MDHEN while CDR2 is SYDVKM. V is clipped by 2 bases and J by 0 bases, and the sequence between their germline boundaries is 9 bases long. CDR3 length: 15 amino acids, cysteine to phenylalanine. Just CDR3 DNA is preserved here, 45 bases in frame from base 1. With the portions outside the CDR3 filled from the reference TRBV28 and TRBJ2-3 genes, the complete variable region becomes DVKVTQSSRYLVKRTGEKVFLECVQDMDHENMFWYRQDPGLGLRLIYFSYDVKMKEKGDIPEGYSVSREKKERFSLILESASTNQTSMYLCASSLVGRSTDTQYFGPGTRLTVL.